A selection of T cell receptor beta chains follows, all from one sample in a study of post-analysis software for immune sequencing data. TCRdb re-analysed the PCR reads in MiXCR, keeping a single row per CDR3 protein. The sample shows about 820,000 distinct CDR3 sequences, about 57% of them seen only once. The specimen was blood. These receptors all come from a girl aged 5-17 years with multiple sclerosis. CDR3s include the opening cysteine and the closing phenylalanine or tryptophan. The D gene is left open where the match is weak. A row's size may be missing; if present it is once, few, many or a size class.

abundance	d_gene	v_gene	j_gene	CDR3nt	CDR3aa
.	.	TRBV20-1	TRBJ2-5	TGCAGTGCTAGAGATGGCAGCCGCGGAGAGACCCAGTACTTC	CSARDGSRGETQYF
.	.	TRBV29-1	TRBJ1-2	TGCAGCGTTGAACCAGACGGGTCCCATGGCTACACCTTC	CSVEPDGSHGYTF
.	TRBD1	TRBV19	TRBJ1-5	TGTGCCAGTAACCACGCGGGACAGGGAGTATGGCCCCAGCATTTT	CASNHAGQGVWPQHF
.	.	TRBV20-1	TRBJ2-3	TGCAGTGCTATCCCGACCCAGCCTAGCACAGATACGCAGTATTTT	CSAIPTQPSTDTQYF
.	TRBD2	TRBV5-4	TRBJ2-1	TGTGCCAGCAGCTTGGGTTTTAGTAGCGGGGGCTCCTACAATGAGCAGTTCTTC	CASSLGFSSGGSYNEQFF
once	.	TRBV2	TRBJ2-3	TGTGCCAGCATGGCCAGGGTGACAGATACGCAGTATTTT	CASMARVTDTQYF
few	.	TRBV5-1	TRBJ2-7	TGCGCCAGCAGCTTGGACTACGCCTACGAGCAGTACTTC	CASSLDYAYEQYF
.	.	TRBV4-1	TRBJ2-5	TGCGCCAGCAGCCCCCGGGACGGCGCAGAGACCCAGTACTTC	CASSPRDGAETQYF
.	.	TRBV10-3	TRBJ1-5	TGTGCCATCAGTGGGACAGCGAATCAGCCCCAGCATTTT	CAISGTANQPQHF
.	.	TRBV5-1	TRBJ1-1	TGCGCCAGCAGCTTGGGAGGACATATCCCTGAAGCTTTCTTT	CASSLGGHIPEAFF
.	.	TRBV14	TRBJ2-5	TGTGCCAGCAGCCAAGCGTTCTACCTGGAGCAGTACTTC	CASSQAFYLEQYF
.	.	TRBV5-1	TRBJ2-6	TGCGCCAGCAGCTTGGAGGGACGCTCTGGGGCCAACGTCCTGACTTTC	CASSLEGRSGANVLTF
.	TRBD2	TRBV5-1	TRBJ2-1	TGCGCTAGCAGCACCGGGACTAGCGGGATCGTGCAGTTCTTC	CASSTGTSGIVQFF
.	.	TRBV7-2	TRBJ2-1	TGTGCCAGCAGCTTAGGAATCGGGTACAATGAGCAGTTCTTC	CASSLGIGYNEQFF
.	.	TRBV27	TRBJ2-5	TGTGCCAGCAGTTCTCTCGGGGGCGGGAGAAATCAAGAGACCCAGTACTTC	CASSSLGGGRNQETQYF
once	TRBD1	TRBV7-3	TRBJ2-6	TGTGCCAGCAGCTTAACGATAGGGACAGCCTCTGGGGCCAACGTCCTGACTTTC	CASSLTIGTASGANVLTF
.	.	TRBV20-1	TRBJ1-1	TGCAGTGCTAGAGACTCGGGGGACACTGAAGCTTTCTTT	CSARDSGDTEAFF
.	TRBD2	TRBV15	TRBJ2-3	TGTGCCACCAGCAAGGGACTAGCGGAGGTAGATACGCAGTATTTT	CATSKGLAEVDTQYF
.	TRBD2	TRBV4-1	TRBJ2-1	TGCGCCAGCAGCCGCGAGGGGCGTCTAGCGGGCACCTACAATGAGCAGTTCTTC	CASSREGRLAGTYNEQFF
few	.	TRBV5-1	TRBJ2-1	TGCGCCAGCAGCTTGGACGGGAGTAGGTACAATGAGCAGTTCTTC	CASSLDGSRYNEQFF
.	.	TRBV7-3	TRBJ2-1	TGTGCCAGCAGCTTAACGGGGTTCAGGGTCGTCCACAATGAGCAGTTCTTC	CASSLTGFRVVHNEQFF
.	.	TRBV20-1	TRBJ2-5	TGCAGTGCTAGAGCTTGGACAGAACAAGAGACCCAGTACTTC	CSARAWTEQETQYF
.	TRBD2	TRBV4-2	TRBJ2-6	TGTGCCAGCAGCCAACTACTAGCGGGAGTTCTGACTTTC	CASSQLLAGVLTF
.	TRBD1	TRBV3-1	TRBJ2-2	TGTGCCAGCAGCCAAGATGGGGGACAGGGCTGGGCGAACACCGGGGAGCTGTTTTTT	CASSQDGGQGWANTGELFF
few	.	TRBV7-2	TRBJ2-3	TGTGCCAGCAGCTTAAAGGTGGCAGATACGCAGTATTTT	CASSLKVADTQYF
.	.	TRBV12-3/TRBV12-4	TRBJ2-1	TGTGCCAGCAGCCCTGACTGGAATGAGCAGTTCTTC	CASSPDWNEQFF
.	TRBD1	TRBV5-1	TRBJ2-3	TGCGCCAGCAGCTTGGCCCGATGGGACAGTTTACTAGATACGCAGTATTTT	CASSLARWDSLLDTQYF
few	TRBD1	TRBV15	TRBJ2-7	TGTGCCACCAGCAGACGAAGAGGGGGCTACTTCCACGAGCAGTACTTC	CATSRRRGGYFHEQYF
few	.	TRBV29-1	TRBJ2-1	TGCAGCGCCTTCGCCAGCTTAGCCCGCGAGCAGTTCTTC	CSAFASLAREQFF
.	.	TRBV5-6	TRBJ2-5	TGTGCCAGCAGCGGGGGACCAAAAGAGACCCAGTACTTC	CASSGGPKETQYF
.	.	TRBV5-4	TRBJ1-1	TGTGCCAGCAGCCGGAGACTCACCGCGGGGATGAACACTGAAGCTTTCTTT	CASSRRLTAGMNTEAFF
.	TRBD2	TRBV5-1	TRBJ2-7	TGCGCCAGCAGCTTGGAGCGGGGCTACTACGAGCAGTACTTC	CASSLERGYYEQYF
few	.	TRBV24-1	TRBJ2-3	TGTGCCACCAGTGGTCCGGGGCCTGTCACAGATACGCAGTATTTT	CATSGPGPVTDTQYF
.	TRBD1	TRBV20-1	TRBJ2-5	TGCAGTGCTAGCCCTCCCACAGGGGAAGAGACCCAGTACTTC	CSASPPTGEETQYF
.	.	TRBV20-1	TRBJ2-1	TGCAGTCCAGTCCCCCAACTAGCTAATGAGCAGTTCTTC	CSPVPQLANEQFF
few	TRBD1	TRBV27	TRBJ2-1	TGTGCCAGCAGTTATGGCAGGGGGCTGGATGAGCAGTTCTTC	CASSYGRGLDEQFF
few	.	TRBV20-1	TRBJ2-6	TGCAGTGCTATTAATGGCAGAGCCTCTGGGGCCAACGTCCTGACTTTC	CSAINGRASGANVLTF
.	.	TRBV5-1	TRBJ1-6	TGCGCCAGCAGCTTGGACCTTAGGGGACCCGATTATAATTCACCCCTCCACTTT	CASSLDLRGPDYNSPLHF
.	.	TRBV5-5	TRBJ2-7	TGTGCCAGCAGCTCCGACACAGATTACGAGCAGTACTTC	CASSSDTDYEQYF
.	TRBD1	TRBV29-1	TRBJ2-1	TGCAGCGCGGACAGGGTCCGCGATGAGCAGTTCTTC	CSADRVRDEQFF
.	.	TRBV5-1	TRBJ2-6	TGCGCCAGCAGCTTGGGTGCAGGGAGCTCTGGGGCCAACGTCCTGACTTTC	CASSLGAGSSGANVLTF
.	.	TRBV20-1	TRBJ2-7	TGCAGTGCTAGAGACCCCGGCCGGGACAACTCCTACGAGCAGTACTTC	CSARDPGRDNSYEQYF
.	.	TRBV7-9	TRBJ2-4	TGTGCCAGCAGGGGGTGGGACTTCCAAGAGACCCGGTACTTC	CASRGWDFQETRYF
.	.	TRBV20-1	TRBJ2-4	TGCAGTGCAAACGCCCCCTTGGCAGCCAAAAACATTCAGTACTTC	CSANAPLAAKNIQYF
.	.	TRBV27	TRBJ2-7	TGTGCCAGCAGTTTGGCAGGGGCGATCTACGAGCAGTACTTC	CASSLAGAIYEQYF
few	.	TRBV6-6	TRBJ2-6	TGTGCCAGCAGTTACGACCGAGCTGGGGCCAACGTCCTGACTTTC	CASSYDRAGANVLTF
.	.	TRBV5-1	TRBJ1-2	TGCGCCAGCAGCTTGCGCCCGCCTCCCTTAGGGGATGGCTACACCTTC	CASSLRPPPLGDGYTF
.	.	TRBV7-3	TRBJ2-3	TGTGCCAGCAGCCCCTCAGCAACAGGCACAGATACGCAGTATTTT	CASSPSATGTDTQYF
.	TRBD2	TRBV3-1	TRBJ2-1	TGTGCCAGCAGCCCCTCGGGACTAGCAACGATCAATGAGCAGTTCTTC	CASSPSGLATINEQFF
few	TRBD1	TRBV12-5	TRBJ1-1	TGTGCTAGTGCCCCGGGACAGGGTTCGATAACTGAAGCTTTCTTT	CASAPGQGSITEAFF
.	TRBD1	TRBV11-1	TRBJ2-7	TGTGCCAGCAGCTTACACAGGGGCACCCAAGCAACCTACGAGCAGTACTTC	CASSLHRGTQATYEQYF
.	TRBD1	TRBV20-1	TRBJ1-6	TGCAGTGCTCGGCAGACAGGGGAGGGTTCACCCCTCCACTTT	CSARQTGEGSPLHF
.	TRBD1	TRBV3-1	TRBJ2-6	TGTGCCAGCAGCACTCGACAGGGGAGCATCTCTGGGGCCAACGTCCTGACTTTC	CASSTRQGSISGANVLTF
few	.	TRBV3-1	TRBJ2-5	TGTGCCAGCAGCCACATCGAGACCCAGTACTTC	CASSHIETQYF
.	TRBD2	TRBV12-5	TRBJ2-5	TGTGCTAGTGGTTTGATTTGGGAGCGGGGGGTATTCCAAGAGACCCAGTACTTC	CASGLIWERGVFQETQYF